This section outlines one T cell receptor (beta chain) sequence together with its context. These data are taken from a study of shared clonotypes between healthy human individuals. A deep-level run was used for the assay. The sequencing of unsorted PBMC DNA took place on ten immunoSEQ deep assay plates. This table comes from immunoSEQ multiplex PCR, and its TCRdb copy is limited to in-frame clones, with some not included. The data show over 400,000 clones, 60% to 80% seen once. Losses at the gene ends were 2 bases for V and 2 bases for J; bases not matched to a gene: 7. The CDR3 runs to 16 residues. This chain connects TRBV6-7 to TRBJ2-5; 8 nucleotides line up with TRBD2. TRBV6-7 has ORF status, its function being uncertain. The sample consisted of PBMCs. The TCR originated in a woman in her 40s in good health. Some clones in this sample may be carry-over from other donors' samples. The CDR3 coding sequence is TGTGCCAGCAGTTACCCTCTAGCGGGCAAACAAGAGACCCAGTACTTC. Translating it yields CASSYPLAGKQETQYF.